This T cell receptor (beta chain) was identified during a study of T cell responses to AZD1222 COVID-19 vaccine. TCRdb's copy holds only in-frame clones and misses some; the assay was immunoSEQ multiplex PCR. This table has 250,000 to 300,000 clones, almost 95% appearing once. Timing groups of about 4 and about 12 weeks for second doses were pooled. CDR3 length: 13 amino acids. The ends were cut back, 6 bases at V and 5 bases at J, with 13 bases in the middle. Germline CDR1 is LGHNT and CDR2 is FRNRAP. On this clone: The antigen is not known.

Study outcomes and limitations: At baseline, just a handful of AZD1222 recipients tested seropositive.

The rearrangement links TRBV12-5 to TRBJ1-1; D is perhaps TRBD1 (5 bases). The sequence was collected from an adult who received the AZD1222 COVID-19 vaccine. The input for sequencing was peripheral blood, taken 28 days after the second AZD1222 dose. This CDR3 reads CASGPSWGTEAFF. Written as DNA, the CDR3 is TGTGCTAGTGGACCCTCGTGGGGGACTGAAGCTTTCTTT.